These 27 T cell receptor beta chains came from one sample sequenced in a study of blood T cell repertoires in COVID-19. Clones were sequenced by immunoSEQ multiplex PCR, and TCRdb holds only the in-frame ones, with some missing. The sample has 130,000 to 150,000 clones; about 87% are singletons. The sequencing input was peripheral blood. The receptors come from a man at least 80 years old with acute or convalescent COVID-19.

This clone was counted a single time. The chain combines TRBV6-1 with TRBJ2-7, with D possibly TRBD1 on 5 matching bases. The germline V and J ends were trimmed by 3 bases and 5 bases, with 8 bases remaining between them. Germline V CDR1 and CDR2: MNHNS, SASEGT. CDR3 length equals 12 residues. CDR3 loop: CASSDRVHEQYF. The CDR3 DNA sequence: TGTGCCAGCAGTGACAGGGTGCACGAGCAGTACTTC.

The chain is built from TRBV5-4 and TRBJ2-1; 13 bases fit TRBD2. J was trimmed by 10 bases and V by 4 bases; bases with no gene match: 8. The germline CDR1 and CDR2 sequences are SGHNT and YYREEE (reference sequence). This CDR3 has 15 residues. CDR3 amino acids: CASSPGTSGNQEQFF. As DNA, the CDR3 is TGTGCCAGCAGCCCCGGGACTAGCGGGAATCAGGAGCAGTTCTTC. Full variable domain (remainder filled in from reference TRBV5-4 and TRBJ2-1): ETGVTQSPTHLIKTRGQQVTLRCSSQSGHNTVSWYQQALGQGPQFIFQYYREEENGRGNFPPRFSGLQFPNYSSELNVNALELDDSALYLCASSPGTSGNQEQFFGPGTRLTVL.

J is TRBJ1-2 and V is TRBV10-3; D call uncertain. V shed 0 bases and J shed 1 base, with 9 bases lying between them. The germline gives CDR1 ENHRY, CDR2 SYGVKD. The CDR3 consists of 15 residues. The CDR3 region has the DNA TGTGCCATCAGTGAGTCTTCGGGGAATAACTATGGCTACACCTTC. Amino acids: CAISESSGNNYGYTF.

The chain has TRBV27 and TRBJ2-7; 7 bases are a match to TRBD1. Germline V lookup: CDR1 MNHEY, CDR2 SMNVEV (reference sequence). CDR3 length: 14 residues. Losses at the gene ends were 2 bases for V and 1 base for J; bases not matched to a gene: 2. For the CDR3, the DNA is TGTGCCAGCAGTTTACTCAGGGGGTCCTACGAGCAGTACTTC. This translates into CASSLLRGSYEQYF.

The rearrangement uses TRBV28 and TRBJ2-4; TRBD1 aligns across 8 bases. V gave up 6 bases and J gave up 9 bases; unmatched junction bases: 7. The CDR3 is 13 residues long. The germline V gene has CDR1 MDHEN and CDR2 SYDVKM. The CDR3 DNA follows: TGTGCCAGCAGCCTGGACAGGGTCGGCATTCAGTACTTC. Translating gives CASSLDRVGIQYF.

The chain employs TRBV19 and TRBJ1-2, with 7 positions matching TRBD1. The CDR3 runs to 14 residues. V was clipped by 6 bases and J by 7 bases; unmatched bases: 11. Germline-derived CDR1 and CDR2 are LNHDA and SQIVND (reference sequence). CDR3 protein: CASRPPGDSFGYTF. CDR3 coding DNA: TGTGCCAGTAGACCCCCTGGGGACAGTTTTGGCTACACCTTC. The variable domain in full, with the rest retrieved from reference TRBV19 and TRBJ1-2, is DGGITQSPKYLFRKEGQNVTLSCEQNLNHDAMYWYRQDPGQGLRLIYYSQIVNDFQKGDIAEGYSVSREKKESFPLTVTSAQKNPTAFYLCASRPPGDSFGYTFGSGTRLTVV.

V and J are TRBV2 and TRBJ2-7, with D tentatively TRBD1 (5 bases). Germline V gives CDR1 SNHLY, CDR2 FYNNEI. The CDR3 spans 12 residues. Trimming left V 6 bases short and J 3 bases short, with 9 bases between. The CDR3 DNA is TGTGCCAGCAGGCCAGACAGCTACGAGCAGTACTTC. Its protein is CASRPDSYEQYF.

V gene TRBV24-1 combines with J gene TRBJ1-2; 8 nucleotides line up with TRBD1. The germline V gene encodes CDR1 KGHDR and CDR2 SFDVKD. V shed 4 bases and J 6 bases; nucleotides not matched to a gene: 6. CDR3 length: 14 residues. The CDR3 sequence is CATSERTGLDGYTF. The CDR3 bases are TGTGCCACCAGTGAGCGGACAGGGCTCGATGGCTACACCTTC.

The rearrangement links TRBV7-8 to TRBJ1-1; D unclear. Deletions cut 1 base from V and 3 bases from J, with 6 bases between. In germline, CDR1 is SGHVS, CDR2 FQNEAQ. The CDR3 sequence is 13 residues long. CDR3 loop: CASSLGAHTEAFF. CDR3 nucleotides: TGTGCCAGCAGCTTAGGGGCTCACACTGAAGCTTTCTTT.

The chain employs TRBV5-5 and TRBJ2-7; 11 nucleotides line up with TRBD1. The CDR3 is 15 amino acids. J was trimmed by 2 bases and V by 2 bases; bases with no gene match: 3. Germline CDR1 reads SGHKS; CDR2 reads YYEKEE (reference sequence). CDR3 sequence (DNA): TGTGCCAGCAGCTTCGGGGGACAGGGGGCCTACGAGCAGTACTTC. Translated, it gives CASSFGGQGAYEQYF.

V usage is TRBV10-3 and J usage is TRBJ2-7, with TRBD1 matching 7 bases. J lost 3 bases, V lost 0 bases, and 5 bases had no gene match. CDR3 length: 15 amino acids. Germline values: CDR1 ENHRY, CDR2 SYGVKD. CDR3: CAISESETGNYEQYF. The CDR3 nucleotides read TGTGCCATCAGTGAGTCTGAGACAGGGAACTACGAGCAGTACTTC.

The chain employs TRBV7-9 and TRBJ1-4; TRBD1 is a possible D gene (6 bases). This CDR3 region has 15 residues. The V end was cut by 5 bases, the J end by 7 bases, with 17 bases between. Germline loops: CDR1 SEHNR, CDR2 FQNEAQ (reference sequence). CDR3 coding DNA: TGTGCCAGCAGCCTGCCTTGGACAGAGGGTGAAAAACTGTTTTTT. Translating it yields CASSLPWTEGEKLFF.

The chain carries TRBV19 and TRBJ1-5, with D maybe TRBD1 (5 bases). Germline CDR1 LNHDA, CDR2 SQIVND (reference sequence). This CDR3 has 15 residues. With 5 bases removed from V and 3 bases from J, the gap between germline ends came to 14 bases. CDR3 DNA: TGTGCCAGTAGTTTCGAACGGGGGTACAATCAGCCCCAGCATTTT. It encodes CASSFERGYNQPQHF.

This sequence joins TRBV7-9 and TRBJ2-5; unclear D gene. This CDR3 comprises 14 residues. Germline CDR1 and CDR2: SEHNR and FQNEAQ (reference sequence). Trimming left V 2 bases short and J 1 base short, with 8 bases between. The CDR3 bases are TGTGCCAGCAGCTTATCTTCCAGCCAAGAGACCCAGTACTTC. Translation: CASSLSSSQETQYF.

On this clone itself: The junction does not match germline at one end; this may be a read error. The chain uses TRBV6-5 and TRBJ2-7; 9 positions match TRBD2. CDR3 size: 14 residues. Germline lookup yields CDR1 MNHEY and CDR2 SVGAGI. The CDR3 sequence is CASTRRNSGGRWHF. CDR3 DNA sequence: TGTGCCAGCACTAGGAGGAATAGCGGGGGCAGGTGGCACTTC.

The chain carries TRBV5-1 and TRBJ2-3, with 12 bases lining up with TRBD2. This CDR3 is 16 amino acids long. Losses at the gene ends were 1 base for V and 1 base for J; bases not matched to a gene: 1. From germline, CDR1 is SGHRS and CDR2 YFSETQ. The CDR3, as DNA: TGCGCCAGCAGCTTGCGGACTAGCGGGGGCACAGATACGCAGTATTTT. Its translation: CASSLRTSGGTDTQYF.

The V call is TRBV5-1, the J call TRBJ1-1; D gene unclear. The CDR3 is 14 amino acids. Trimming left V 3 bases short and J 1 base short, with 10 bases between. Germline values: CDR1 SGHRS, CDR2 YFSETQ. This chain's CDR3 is CASSWNGGNTEAFF. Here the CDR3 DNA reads TGCGCCAGCAGCTGGAACGGCGGGAACACTGAAGCTTTCTTT.

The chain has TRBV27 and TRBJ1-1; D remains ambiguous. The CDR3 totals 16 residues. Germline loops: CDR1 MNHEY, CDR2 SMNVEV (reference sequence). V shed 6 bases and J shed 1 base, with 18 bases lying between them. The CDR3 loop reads CASRNTEGGKNTEAFF. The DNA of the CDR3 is TGTGCCAGCAGGAATACGGAGGGAGGGAAGAACACTGAAGCTTTCTTT.

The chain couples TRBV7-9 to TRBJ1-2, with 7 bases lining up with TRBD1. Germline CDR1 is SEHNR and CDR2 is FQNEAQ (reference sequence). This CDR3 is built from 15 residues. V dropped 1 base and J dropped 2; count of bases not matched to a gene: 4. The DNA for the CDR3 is TGTGCCAGCAGCTTAGGGGCGACAGGGAACTATGGCTACACCTTC. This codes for CASSLGATGNYGYTF. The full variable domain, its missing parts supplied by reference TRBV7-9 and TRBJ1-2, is DTGVSQNPRHKITKRGQNVTFRCDPISEHNRLYWYRQTLGQGPEFLTYFQNEAQLEKSRLLSDRFSAERPKGSFSTLEIQRTEQGDSAMYLCASSLGATGNYGYTFGSGTRLTVV.

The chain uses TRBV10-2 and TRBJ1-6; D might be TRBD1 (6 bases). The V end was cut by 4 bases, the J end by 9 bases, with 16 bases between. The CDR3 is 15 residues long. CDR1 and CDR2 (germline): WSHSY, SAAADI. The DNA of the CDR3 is TGCGCCAGCAGTGGGGCCGAAACAGGGATTTCACCCCTCCACTTT. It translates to CASSGAETGISPLHF.

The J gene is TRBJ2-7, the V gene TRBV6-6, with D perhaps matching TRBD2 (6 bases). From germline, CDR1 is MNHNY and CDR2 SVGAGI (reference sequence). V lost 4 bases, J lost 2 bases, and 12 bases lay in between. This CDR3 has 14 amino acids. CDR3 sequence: CASSWGVSTYEQYF. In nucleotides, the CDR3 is TGTGCCAGCAGTTGGGGGGTATCGACCTACGAGCAGTACTTC.

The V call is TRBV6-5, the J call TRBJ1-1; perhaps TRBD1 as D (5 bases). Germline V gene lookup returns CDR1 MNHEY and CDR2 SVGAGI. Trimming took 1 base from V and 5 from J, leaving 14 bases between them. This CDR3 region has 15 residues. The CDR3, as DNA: TGTGCCAGCAGTTACTACGGTCGGGGGGGGACTGAAGCTTTCTTT. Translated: CASSYYGRGGTEAFF.

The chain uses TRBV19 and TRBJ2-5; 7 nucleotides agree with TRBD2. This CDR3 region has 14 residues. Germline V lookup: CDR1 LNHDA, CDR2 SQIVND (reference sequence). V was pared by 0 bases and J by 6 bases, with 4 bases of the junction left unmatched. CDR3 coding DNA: TGTGCCAGTAGTATAGAGGGCGGGGGACAGACCCAGTACTTC. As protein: CASSIEGGGQTQYF.

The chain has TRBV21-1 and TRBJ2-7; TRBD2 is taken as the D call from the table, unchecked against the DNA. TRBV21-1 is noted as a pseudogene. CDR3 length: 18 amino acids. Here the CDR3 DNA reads TGTGCCAGCAGCAAAAGCCCGGGTGTGATTTGTGTTCCCTACGAGCAGTACTTC. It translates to CASSKSPGVICVPYEQYF.

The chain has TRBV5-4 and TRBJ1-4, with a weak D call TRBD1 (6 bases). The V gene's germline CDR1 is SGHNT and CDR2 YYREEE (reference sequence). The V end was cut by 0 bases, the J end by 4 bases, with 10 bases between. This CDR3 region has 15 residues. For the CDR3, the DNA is TGTGCCAGCAGCTTGGGCGGACAGATTAATGAAAAACTGTTTTTT. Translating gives CASSLGGQINEKLFF.

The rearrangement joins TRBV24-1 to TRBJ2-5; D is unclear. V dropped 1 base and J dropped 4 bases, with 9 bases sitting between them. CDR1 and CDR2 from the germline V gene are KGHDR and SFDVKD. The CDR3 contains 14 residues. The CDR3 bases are TGTGCCACCAGTGATTTTACTGACATAGAGACCCAGTACTTC. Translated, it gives CATSDFTDIETQYF.

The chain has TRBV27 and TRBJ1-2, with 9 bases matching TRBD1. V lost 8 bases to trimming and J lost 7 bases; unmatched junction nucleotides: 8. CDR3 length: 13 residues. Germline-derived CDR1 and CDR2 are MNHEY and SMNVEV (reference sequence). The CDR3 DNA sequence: TGTGCCAGCTTTACAGGGGGCGCACGTGGCTACACCTTC. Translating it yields CASFTGGARGYTF.